Included here is one T cell receptor beta chain sequence, with context. The data belong to a study of blood T cell repertoires in COVID-19. At the level of the study: Italy, Spain and the United States were the sources of the convalescent and acute COVID-19 samples. T cells, B-cell-depleted T cells, or PBMCs provided the cDNA or gDNA that served as material.

Trimming pared 2 bases from V and 5 bases from J, leaving 18 bases between. CDR1 and CDR2 from the germline V gene are MNHEY and SVGAGI. The length of the CDR3 is 16 residues. As originally analysed: Researchers report that nucleated cell counts were estimated from reference gene primer amplification. Sequencing used immunoSEQ multiplex PCR; TCRdb keeps in-frame clones, though not all of them. The V and J calls and the clone size are those of that table, but D and trimming were determined from the DNA. In the table there are roughly 180,000 clones, approximately 94% of which are singletons. The Seattle site enrolled patients during active infection and followed them longitudinally.

This clonotype was obtained from a man aged 30-40 years with COVID-19, enrolled during active disease. The chain links TRBV6-5 to TRBJ2-5; tentatively, D is TRBD1 (6 bases). The sequencing sample was made of peripheral blood. CDR3 sequence: CASSYRSTGPVETQYF. CDR3 bases: TGTGCCAGCAGTTACCGTAGCACAGGGCCTGTGGAGACCCAGTACTTC.